Presented here are 21 T cell receptor beta chains from one specimen sequenced in a study of blood T cell repertoires in COVID-19. The method was immunoSEQ multiplex PCR; TCRdb's version includes in-frame clones alone and lacks a portion of them. The top ten clones hold about 4% of a sample with roughly 130,000 clones, over 80% of them seen once. Sequenced input: PBMCs or T cells enriched from blood (not recorded which). The receptor set was obtained from a woman in her twenties or thirties who had recovered from COVID-19.

Points on this clone: Other DNA sequences of this sample code for an identical CDR3. The rearrangement uses TRBV7-9 and TRBJ1-4; 8 bases match TRBD1. Germline V gene data show CDR1 as SEHNR and CDR2 as FQNEAQ (reference sequence). The CDR3 is 15 amino acids. Germline trimming cut 2 bases from V and 2 bases from J; bases unmatched to any gene: 1. The CDR3: CASSLWTGTNEKLFF. The CDR3 DNA follows: TGTGCCAGCAGCTTATGGACAGGGACTAATGAAAAACTGTTTTTT.

The V gene is TRBV7-2, the J gene TRBJ1-1; 7 nucleotides agree with TRBD1. V shed 1 base, J shed 1 base, and the junction held 3 bases outside the gene matches. The germline gives CDR1 SGHTA, CDR2 FQGNSA. The CDR3 is 15 residues long. Written as DNA, the CDR3 is TGTGCCAGCAGCTTAGAGGGACAGAGGAACACTGAAGCTTTCTTT. This encodes CASSLEGQRNTEAFF.

The chain uses TRBV9 and TRBJ2-1; no reliable D call. The germline gives CDR1 SGDLS, CDR2 YYNGEE. The CDR3 runs to 16 residues. V dropped 0 bases and J dropped 3 bases, with 13 bases sitting between them. CDR3 DNA: TGTGCCAGCAGCGTAGCTTCGACTGCTCTCTACAATGAGCAGTTCTTC. Translated: CASSVASTALYNEQFF.

V and J are TRBV15 and TRBJ2-5; 10 positions match TRBD2. The CDR3 loop spans 17 amino acids. V dropped 1 base and J dropped 2; count of bases not matched to a gene: 7. Germline V gene lookup returns CDR1 LNHNV and CDR2 YYDKDF (reference sequence). Here the CDR3 DNA reads TGTGCCACCAGCAGAGGGCTAGCGGGAGAAGGGCAAGAGACCCAGTACTTC. Amino acids: CATSRGLAGEGQETQYF.

V and J are TRBV2 and TRBJ1-5; 8 positions match TRBD1. The CDR3 totals 13 residues. The V gene end was trimmed by 7 bases and the J gene end by 5 bases; junction bases not matched to a gene: 4. CDR1 is SNHLY, CDR2 FYNNEI, per germline. The CDR3 spells CASNGQGHQPQHF. The CDR3 nucleotides are TGTGCCAGCAATGGACAGGGCCATCAGCCCCAGCATTTT. Filled out from reference TRBV2 and TRBJ1-5, the complete variable domain reads EPEVTQTPSHQVTQMGQEVILRCVPISNHLYFYWYRQILGQKVEFLVSFYNNEISEKSEIFDDQFSVERPDGSNFTLKIRSTKLEDSAMYFCASNGQGHQPQHFGDGTRLSIL.

The rearrangement links TRBV4-3 to TRBJ2-1, with D unclear. The V and J ends lost 2 bases and 3 bases respectively, with 20 bases between them. CDR1 LGHNA and CDR2 YSLEER come from the germline V gene. The CDR3 covers 18 residues. This CDR3 is CASSQFWVTELDYNEQFF. CDR3 nucleotide sequence: TGCGCCAGCAGCCAATTCTGGGTTACTGAGCTAGACTACAATGAGCAGTTCTTC.

The table lists this clone with a count of one. The sample holds other DNA sequences that translate to the same CDR3. The rearrangement uses TRBV12-3 or TRBV12-4 and TRBJ1-2; D not certain. The CDR3 covers 12 residues. V lost 5 bases and J lost 5, with 9 bases in between. The CDR3 region has the DNA TGTGCCAGCAGTCTGACCGGGTATGGCTACACCTTC. It translates to CASSLTGYGYTF.

The chain recombines TRBV4-3 with TRBJ2-3; tentatively, D is TRBD1 (5 bases). CDR1 is LGHNA, CDR2 YSLEER, per germline. Trimming took 0 bases from V and 2 from J, leaving 9 bases between them. The CDR3 sequence is 15 residues long. The CDR3 sequence is CASSQDTGITDTQYF. The CDR3 nucleotides are TGCGCCAGCAGCCAAGATACAGGCATCACAGATACGCAGTATTTT.

The table lists this clone with a few counts. The rearrangement uses TRBV15 and TRBJ2-5; 8 nucleotides match TRBD1. V lost 5 bases and J lost 1; bases outside the gene matches: 6. Germline V CDR1 and CDR2: LNHNV, YYDKDF (reference sequence). The CDR3 consists of 15 residues. The CDR3 loop reads CATSGRGTGQETQYF. The CDR3 region has the DNA TGTGCCACCAGCGGCCGGGGGACAGGCCAAGAGACCCAGTACTTC.

The rearrangement joins TRBV12-3 or TRBV12-4 to TRBJ2-2; D is undetermined. Trimming stripped 3 bases from V and 7 bases from J, with 3 bases between. CDR3 length equals 11 residues. CDR3 sequence: CASSFSGELFF. The CDR3 nucleotides read TGTGCCAGCAGTTTTAGCGGGGAGCTGTTTTTT.

This clone was observed a few times. The rearrangement uses TRBV4-3 and TRBJ1-4; the match to TRBD1 covers 11 bases. CDR1 LGHNA and CDR2 YSLEER come from the germline V gene. CDR3 size: 14 residues. The V segment lost 4 bases and the J segment 8 bases; nucleotides outside the gene matches: 3. For the CDR3, the DNA is TGCGCCAGCAGCCGGGACAGGGGGGGCGAAAAACTGTTTTTT. This gives the protein CASSRDRGGEKLFF.

The chain combines TRBV2 with TRBJ2-7; the match to TRBD2 covers 12 bases. The V gene end was trimmed by 3 bases and the J gene end by 1 base; junction bases not matched to a gene: 7. The CDR3 runs to 17 residues. Germline V gene data show CDR1 as SNHLY and CDR2 as FYNNEI. The CDR3 reads CASSETSGSYNSYEQYF. The CDR3, as DNA: TGTGCCAGCAGTGAGACTAGCGGGAGCTACAATTCCTACGAGCAGTACTTC. The full variable domain, rest sourced from reference TRBV2 and TRBJ2-7, is EPEVTQTPSHQVTQMGQEVILRCVPISNHLYFYWYRQILGQKVEFLVSFYNNEISEKSEIFDDQFSVERPDGSNFTLKIRSTKLEDSAMYFCASSETSGSYNSYEQYFGPGTRLTVT.

The chain has TRBV5-4 and TRBJ2-7; 8 bases align to TRBD2. The trim removed 4 bases at V and 6 bases at J, leaving 12 bases unmatched. Germline V gives CDR1 SGHNT, CDR2 YYREEE (reference sequence). This CDR3 is built from 15 residues. CDR3: CASSPGGELASEQYF. The DNA of the CDR3 is TGTGCCAGCAGCCCGGGGGGGGAACTAGCCTCCGAGCAGTACTTC. Using reference TRBV5-4 and TRBJ2-7 for the parts outside the CDR3, the full variable domain is ETGVTQSPTHLIKTRGQQVTLRCSSQSGHNTVSWYQQALGQGPQFIFQYYREEENGRGNFPPRFSGLQFPNYSSELNVNALELDDSALYLCASSPGGELASEQYFGPGTRLTVT.

V and J are TRBV7-2 and TRBJ1-3, with D unclear. Trimming left V 5 bases short and J 0 bases short, with 11 bases between. This CDR3 spans 15 amino acids. Germline CDR1 is SGHTA and CDR2 is FQGNSA. This CDR3 is CASSPDWLSGNTIYF. The CDR3 nucleotides are TGTGCCAGCAGCCCGGACTGGCTCTCTGGAAACACCATATATTTT.

This sequence joins TRBV4-3 and TRBJ1-4; no reliable D call. Trimming took 3 bases from V and 2 from J, leaving 13 bases between them. Germline-derived CDR1 and CDR2 are LGHNA and YSLEER. The CDR3 totals 16 residues. CDR3 amino acids: CASSHLRRATNEKLFF. CDR3 nucleotide sequence: TGCGCCAGCAGCCACCTCCGGAGGGCTACTAATGAAAAACTGTTTTTT.

This clone was seen a few times. J is TRBJ2-1 and V is TRBV11-3; TRBD2 matches at 11 bases. Germline CDR1 is SGHNT and CDR2 is YENEEA. Losses at the gene ends were 1 base for V and 1 base for J; bases not matched to a gene: 0. This CDR3 spans 16 amino acids. CDR3 amino acids: CASSLVAGGSYNEQFF. In DNA form, the CDR3 reads TGTGCCAGCAGCTTAGTAGCGGGAGGGTCCTACAATGAGCAGTTCTTC.

CDR3 protein: CASSQGRHSGRPDTQYF. DNA of the CDR3: TGTGCCAGCAGCCAAGGCAGGCATAGCGGGAGACCCGATACGCAGTATTTT. The gene calls are TRBV3-1 (or the pseudogene TRBV3-2) and TRBJ2-3; 9 nucleotides line up with TRBD2. In germline, CDR1 is LGHDT, CDR2 YNNKEL (reference sequence). V gave up 1 base and J gave up 6 bases; unmatched junction bases: 11. The CDR3 spans 17 residues.

This clone was counted only a few times. The chain uses TRBV30 and TRBJ2-7, with 8 nucleotides matching TRBD1. Germline V CDR1 and CDR2: GTSNPN, SVGIG (reference sequence). This CDR3 has 14 amino acids. With V trimmed by 3 bases and J by 7 bases, 11 bases remained unmatched. The CDR3 spells CAWRRQGPRGEQYF. The CDR3 DNA sequence: TGTGCCTGGAGGCGACAGGGGCCTCGAGGTGAGCAGTACTTC. The whole variable domain, remainder taken from reference TRBV30 and TRBJ2-7, is SQTIHQWPATLVQPVGSPLSLECTVEGTSNPNLYWYRQAAGRGLQLLFYSVGIGQISSEVPQNLSASRPQDRQFILSSKKLLLSDSGFYLCAWRRQGPRGEQYFGPGTRLTVT.

The chain joins TRBV7-2 to TRBJ2-1; a weak D match, TRBD1 (6 bases). The V end lost 2 bases, the J end lost 2 bases, and 10 bases lay between the germline ends. CDR3 length equals 15 residues. CDR1 is SGHTA and CDR2 is FQGNSA in the germline V gene. CDR3 nucleotide sequence: TGTGCCAGCAGCTTAACGAAGGGGGCCTACAATGAGCAGTTCTTC. Translated, it gives CASSLTKGAYNEQFF.

The V call is TRBV28, the J call TRBJ2-3, with 13 bases identical to TRBD2. Germline CDR1 MDHEN, CDR2 SYDVKM. The junction had 5 bases not matched to a gene; V was cut back by 5 bases and J by 6 bases. The CDR3 extends over 15 amino acids. The DNA for the CDR3 is TGTGCCAGCAGTGTGGGGACTAGCGGGATTGATACGCAGTATTTT. Its translation is CASSVGTSGIDTQYF.

There are a few counts of this clone. The chain employs TRBV5-1 and TRBJ2-3; 9 bases are shared with TRBD2. V lost 5 bases, J lost 4 bases, and 14 bases stayed unmatched. The CDR3 runs to 17 residues. Germline lookup yields CDR1 SGHRS and CDR2 YFSETQ. As DNA, the CDR3 is TGCGCCAGCAGATCCTTGGGGACTAGCTCTTTTGCAGATACGCAGTATTTT. Protein product: CASRSLGTSSFADTQYF. Combining the CDR3 with reference TRBV5-1 and TRBJ2-3 gives the whole variable domain KAGVTQTPRYLIKTRGQQVTLSCSPISGHRSVSWYQQTPGQGLQFLFEYFSETQRNKGNFPGRFSGRQFSNSRSEMNVSTLELGDSALYLCASRSLGTSSFADTQYFGPGTRLTVL.